This is a list of T cell receptor beta chains from one sample in a study of blood T cell repertoires in COVID-19. Profiling relied on immunoSEQ multiplex PCR, and the TCRdb table lists in-frame clones only, not all of them. The table has approximately 140,000 clones, around 84% seen once; the top ten hold almost 8.5%. The sample taken for sequencing was peripheral blood. The receptors stem from an older woman with acute or convalescent COVID-19. The CDR3 runs from the conserved cysteine through the conserved F or W. D genes are given only for firm matches. For some rows the clone size is stated as once, few or many, or as a class when expanded; others skip it.

j_call v_call d_call clone_size cdr3_nt cdr3_aa
TRBJ2-1 TRBV11-3 TRBD2 . TGTGCCAGCAGCCAGTGGGGCGGGGGGCTTTTAAATGAGCAGTTCTTC CASSQWGGGLLNEQFF
TRBJ2-2 TRBV4-1 . . TGCGCCAGCAGCCAAGACTCGGGGAACTGGCGCACCGGGGAGCTGTTTTTT CASSQDSGNWRTGELFF
TRBJ2-3 TRBV10-3 TRBD2 . TGTGCCATCATGGGGCGGGGGGCGTCAGATACGCAGTATTTT CAIMGRGASDTQYF
TRBJ1-5 TRBV6-5 TRBD1 . TGTGCCAGCACCGACAGGGCTGGCCAGCCCCAGCATTTT CASTDRAGQPQHF
TRBJ2-7 TRBV4-3 . . TGCGCCAGCAGCCATGCGGGGAGCAGGGTCTACGAGCAGTACTTC CASSHAGSRVYEQYF
TRBJ2-7 TRBV28 TRBD1 . TGTGCCAGCCGACTGACAGGGTTCTCCTACGAGCAGTACTTC CASRLTGFSYEQYF
TRBJ1-6 TRBV19 TRBD1 . TGTGCCAGTAGTAGCGAAGGGACAGTAGATAATTCACCCCTCCACTTT CASSSEGTVDNSPLHF
TRBJ2-7 TRBV5-1 . . TGCGCCAGCAGCTTACGCCTGAGCTCCTACGAGCAGTACTTC CASSLRLSSYEQYF
TRBJ1-2 TRBV6-5 . . TGTGCCAGCATCGTTGGGGGAGGGGGACTCTATGGCTACACCTTC CASIVGGGGLYGYTF
TRBJ2-1 TRBV9 TRBD2 once TGTGCCAGCAGCGTAGGGACTAGCGGGGGGTACTACAATGAGCAGTTCTTC CASSVGTSGGYYNEQFF
TRBJ2-5 TRBV10-1 . . TGCGCCAGCAGTGAATATCTCCAGAGGGAGACCCAGTACTTC CASSEYLQRETQYF
TRBJ2-3 TRBV18 . . TGTGCCAGCTCACCATGGAAGCTAGGGGGCACAGATACGCAGTATTTT CASSPWKLGGTDTQYF
TRBJ1-2 TRBV7-2 TRBD1 few TGTGCCAGCAGCGTGACAGGGCAGACTGGCTACACCTTC CASSVTGQTGYTF
TRBJ2-5 TRBV11-2 TRBD2 . TGTGCCAGCAGCTTGGGCGGCGGGGGAGGACAGTACTTC CASSLGGGGGQYF
TRBJ2-7 TRBV5-1 . few TGCGCCAGCAGCTTGGCCGGAAGGCCCAGGGAGCAGTACTTC CASSLAGRPREQYF
TRBJ1-5 TRBV7-9 . . TGTGCCAGCAGCTCCCTGGGGGGGTTGGGTCAGCCCCAGCATTTT CASSSLGGLGQPQHF
TRBJ1-1 TRBV19 TRBD1 . TGTGCCAACCCTAAGACAGGGGTCACTGAAGCTTTCTTT CANPKTGVTEAFF
TRBJ2-1 TRBV27 . . TGTGCCAGCAGTTTATCGATGCAGAATGAGCAGTTCTTC CASSLSMQNEQFF